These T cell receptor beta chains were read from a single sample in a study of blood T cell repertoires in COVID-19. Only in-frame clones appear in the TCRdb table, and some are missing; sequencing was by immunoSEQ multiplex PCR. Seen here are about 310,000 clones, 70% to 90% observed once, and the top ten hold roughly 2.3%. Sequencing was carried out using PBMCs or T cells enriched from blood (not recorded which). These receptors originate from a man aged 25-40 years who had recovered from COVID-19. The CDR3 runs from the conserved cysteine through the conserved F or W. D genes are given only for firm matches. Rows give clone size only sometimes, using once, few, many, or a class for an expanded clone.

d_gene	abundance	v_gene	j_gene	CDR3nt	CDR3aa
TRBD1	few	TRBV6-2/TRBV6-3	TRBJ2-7	TGTGCCAGCAGTTACGGCTCCGGGACAGTAACCTACGAGCAGTACTTC	CASSYGSGTVTYEQYF
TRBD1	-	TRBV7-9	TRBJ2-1	TGTGCCAGCAGCCCCTGGACAGGGAACGATGAGCAGTTCTTC	CASSPWTGNDEQFF
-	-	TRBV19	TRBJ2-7	TGTGCCAGTAGTCGCCTGACTGAACCCTACGAGCAGTACTTC	CASSRLTEPYEQYF
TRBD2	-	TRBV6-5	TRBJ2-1	TGTGCCAGCAGCCCAGCGGGGGGATCTTACAATGAGCAGTTCTTC	CASSPAGGSYNEQFF
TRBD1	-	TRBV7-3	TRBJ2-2	TGTGCCAGCAGCTTATGGGCAGGGGGAGACCTAGAAAACACCGGGGAGCTGTTTTTT	CASSLWAGGDLENTGELFF
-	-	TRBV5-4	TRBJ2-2	TGTGCCAGCAGCTTTTCAGGGTTGGCCACCGGGGAGCTGTTTTTT	CASSFSGLATGELFF
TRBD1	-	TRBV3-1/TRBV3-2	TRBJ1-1	TGTGCCAGCAGCCCCCAACAGGGGTTGAACACTGAAGCTTTCTTT	CASSPQQGLNTEAFF
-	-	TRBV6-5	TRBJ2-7	TGTGCCAGCAGCTCCGGGACTGCCTTTTGGGAGCAGTACTTC	CASSSGTAFWEQYF
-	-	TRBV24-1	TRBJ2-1	TGTGCCACCAGTCGAGGAGTGCGAGACAATGAGCAGTTCTTC	CATSRGVRDNEQFF
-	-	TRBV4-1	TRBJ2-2	TGCGCCAGCAGCCAAGATTTCCGGACAGAGAACACCGGGGAGCTGTTTTTT	CASSQDFRTENTGELFF
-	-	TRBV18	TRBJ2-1	TGTGCCAGCTCACCACCCAGTCTTTACAATGAGCAGTTCTTC	CASSPPSLYNEQFF
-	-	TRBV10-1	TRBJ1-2	TGCGCCAGCAGTCCGGCAGGCGACTATGGCTACACCTTC	CASSPAGDYGYTF
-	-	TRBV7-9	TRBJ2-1	TGTGCCAGCAGCCATAGCCGGGGGAGCTCCTACAATGAGCAGTTCTTC	CASSHSRGSSYNEQFF
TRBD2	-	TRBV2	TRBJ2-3	TGTGCCAGCAGTGATGCTAGCGGAGCGGATACGCAGTATTTT	CASSDASGADTQYF
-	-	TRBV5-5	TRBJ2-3	TGTGCCAGCAGCCTACTAGACTCCGCCCCCACAGATACGCAGTATTTT	CASSLLDSAPTDTQYF
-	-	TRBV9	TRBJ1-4	TGTGCCAGCAGCGTGACGGGTGGCAGACCTAATGAAAAACTGTTTTTT	CASSVTGGRPNEKLFF
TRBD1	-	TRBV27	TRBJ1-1	TGTGCCAGCAGCTTCCGGACAGGGAACACTGAAGCTTTCTTT	CASSFRTGNTEAFF
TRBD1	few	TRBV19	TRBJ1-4	TGTGCCAGTACAGGGGGAGCCAGAACTAATGAAAAACTGTTTTTT	CASTGGARTNEKLFF
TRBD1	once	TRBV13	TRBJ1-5	TGTGCCAGCAACCTGGGACAGGGGAATCAGCCCCAGCATTTT	CASNLGQGNQPQHF
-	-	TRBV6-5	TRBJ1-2	TGTGCCAGCAGTTACTCACAGGGAAACTATGGCTACACCTTC	CASSYSQGNYGYTF
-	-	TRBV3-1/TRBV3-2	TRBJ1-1	TGTGCCAGCAGCCAAGGGAGGGATGGGGGCACTGAAGCTTTCTTT	CASSQGRDGGTEAFF
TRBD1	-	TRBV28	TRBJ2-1	TGTGCCAGCAGTGAGGGACAGGTCCATGTCAGTGAGCAGTTCTTC	CASSEGQVHVSEQFF
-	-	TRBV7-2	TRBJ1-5	TGTGCCAGCAGCCCGGGGGGAGGGGCGAATAGCAATCAGCCCCAGCATTTT	CASSPGGGANSNQPQHF